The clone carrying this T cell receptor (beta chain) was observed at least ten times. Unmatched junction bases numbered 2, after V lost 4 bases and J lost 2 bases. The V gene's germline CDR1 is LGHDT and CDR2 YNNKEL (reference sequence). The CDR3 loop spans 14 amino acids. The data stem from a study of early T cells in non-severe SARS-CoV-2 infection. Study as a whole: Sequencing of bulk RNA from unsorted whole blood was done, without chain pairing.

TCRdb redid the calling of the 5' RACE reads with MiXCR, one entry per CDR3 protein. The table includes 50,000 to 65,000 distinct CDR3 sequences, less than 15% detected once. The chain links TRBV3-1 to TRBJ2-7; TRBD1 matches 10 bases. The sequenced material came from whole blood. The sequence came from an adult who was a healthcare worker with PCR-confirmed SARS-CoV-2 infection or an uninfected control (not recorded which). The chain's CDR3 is CASSLGQGAYEQYF. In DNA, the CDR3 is TGTGCCAGCAGCCTCGGACAGGGGGCCTACGAGCAGTACTTC.